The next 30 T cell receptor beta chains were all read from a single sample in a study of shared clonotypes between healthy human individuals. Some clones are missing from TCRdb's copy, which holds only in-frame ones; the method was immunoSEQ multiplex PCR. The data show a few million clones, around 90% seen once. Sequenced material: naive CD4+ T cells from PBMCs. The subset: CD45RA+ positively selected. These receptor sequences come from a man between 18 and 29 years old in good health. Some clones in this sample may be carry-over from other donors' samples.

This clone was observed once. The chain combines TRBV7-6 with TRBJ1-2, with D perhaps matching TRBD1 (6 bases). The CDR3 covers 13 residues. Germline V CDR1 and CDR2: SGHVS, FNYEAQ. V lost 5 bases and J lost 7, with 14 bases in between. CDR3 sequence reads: CASSPGGRSGYTF. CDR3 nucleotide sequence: TGTGCCAGCAGCCCGGGGGGCCGGTCTGGCTACACCTTC. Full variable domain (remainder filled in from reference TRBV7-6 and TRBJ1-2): GAGVSQSPRYKVTKRGQDVALRCDPISGHVSLYWYRQALGQGPEFLTYFNYEAQQDKSGLPNDRFSAERPEGSISTLTIQRTEQRDSAMYRCASSPGGRSGYTFGSGTRLTVV.

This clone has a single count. This CDR3 is CASSPDSGQGNEKLFF. CDR3 nucleotide sequence: TGCGCCAGCAGCCCAGATTCTGGGCAAGGTAATGAAAAACTGTTTTTT. The chain combines TRBV4-1 with TRBJ1-4; D is ambiguous. CDR1 and CDR2 from the germline V gene are MGHRA and YSYEKL. Trimming removed 4 bases from V and 4 bases from J, with 16 bases in between. This CDR3 is built from 16 residues.

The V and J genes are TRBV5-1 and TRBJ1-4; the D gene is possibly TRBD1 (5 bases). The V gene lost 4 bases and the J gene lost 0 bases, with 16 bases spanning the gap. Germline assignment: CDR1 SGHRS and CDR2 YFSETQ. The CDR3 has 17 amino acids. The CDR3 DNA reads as TGCGCCAGCAGCCGAGGGCAGGGTACGGCAACTAATGAAAAACTGTTTTTT. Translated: CASSRGQGTATNEKLFF.

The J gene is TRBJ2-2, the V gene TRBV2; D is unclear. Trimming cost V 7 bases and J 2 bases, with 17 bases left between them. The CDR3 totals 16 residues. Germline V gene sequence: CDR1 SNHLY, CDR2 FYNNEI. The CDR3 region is CASTFWKETNTGELFF. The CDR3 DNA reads TGTGCCAGCACCTTCTGGAAGGAAACTAACACCGGGGAGCTGTTTTTT.

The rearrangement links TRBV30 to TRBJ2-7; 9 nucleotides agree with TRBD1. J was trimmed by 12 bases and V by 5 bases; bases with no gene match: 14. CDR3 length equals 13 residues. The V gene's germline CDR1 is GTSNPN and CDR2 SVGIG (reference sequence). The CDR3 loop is CAWLGQGHPGGYF. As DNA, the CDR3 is TGTGCCTGGTTGGGACAGGGCCATCCAGGGGGGTACTTC.

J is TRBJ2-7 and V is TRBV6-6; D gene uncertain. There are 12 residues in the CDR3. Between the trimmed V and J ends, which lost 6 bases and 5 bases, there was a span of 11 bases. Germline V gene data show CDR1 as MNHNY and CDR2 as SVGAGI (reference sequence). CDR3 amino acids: CASSRTGDEQYF. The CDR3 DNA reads TGTGCCAGCAGCCGGACCGGAGACGAGCAGTACTTC.

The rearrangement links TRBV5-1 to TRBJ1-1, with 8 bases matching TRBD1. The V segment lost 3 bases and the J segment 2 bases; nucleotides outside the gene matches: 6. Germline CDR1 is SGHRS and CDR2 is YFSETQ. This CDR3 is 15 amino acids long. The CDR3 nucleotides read TGCGCCAGCAGCTCCGTCGACAGGGGCAACACTGAAGCTTTCTTT. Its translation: CASSSVDRGNTEAFF. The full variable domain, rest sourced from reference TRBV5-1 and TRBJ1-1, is KAGVTQTPRYLIKTRGQQVTLSCSPISGHRSVSWYQQTPGQGLQFLFEYFSETQRNKGNFPGRFSGRQFSNSRSEMNVSTLELGDSALYLCASSSVDRGNTEAFFGQGTRLTVV.

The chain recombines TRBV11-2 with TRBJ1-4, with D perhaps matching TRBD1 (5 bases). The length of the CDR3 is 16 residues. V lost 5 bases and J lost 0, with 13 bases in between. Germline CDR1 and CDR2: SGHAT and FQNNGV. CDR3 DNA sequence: TGTGCCAGCAGCAGACACAGAGGGGCAACTAATGAAAAACTGTTTTTT. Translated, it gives CASSRHRGATNEKLFF.

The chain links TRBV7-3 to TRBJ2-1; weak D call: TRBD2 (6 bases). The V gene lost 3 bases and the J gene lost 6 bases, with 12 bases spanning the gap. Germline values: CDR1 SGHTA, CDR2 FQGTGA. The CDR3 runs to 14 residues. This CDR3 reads CASSFDHSGNEQFF. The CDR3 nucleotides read TGTGCCAGCAGCTTCGACCATAGCGGCAATGAGCAGTTCTTC. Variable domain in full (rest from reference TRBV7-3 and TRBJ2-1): GAGVSQTPSNKVTEKGKYVELRCDPISGHTALYWYRQSLGQGPEFLIYFQGTGAADDSGLPNDRFFAVRPEGSVSTLKIQRTERGDSAVYLCASSFDHSGNEQFFGPGTRLTVL.

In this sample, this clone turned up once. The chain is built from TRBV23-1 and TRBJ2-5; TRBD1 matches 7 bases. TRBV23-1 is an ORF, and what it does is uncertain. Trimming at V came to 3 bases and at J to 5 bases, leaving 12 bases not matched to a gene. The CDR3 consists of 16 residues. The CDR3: CASSHKTGTEGETQYF. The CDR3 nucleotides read TGCGCCAGCAGTCACAAAACCGGGACAGAGGGGGAGACCCAGTACTTC.

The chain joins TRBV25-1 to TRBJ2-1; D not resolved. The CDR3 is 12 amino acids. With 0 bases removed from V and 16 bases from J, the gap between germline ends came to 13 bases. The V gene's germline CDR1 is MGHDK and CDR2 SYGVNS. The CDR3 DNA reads TGTGCCAGCAGTGAATATGTGGGCCCCGGATTCTTC. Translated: CASSEYVGPGFF. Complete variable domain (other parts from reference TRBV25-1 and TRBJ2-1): EADIYQTPRYLVIGTGKKITLECSQTMGHDKMYWYQQDPGMELHLIHYSYGVNSTEKGDLSSESTVSRIRTEHFPLTLESARPSHTSQYLCASSEYVGPGFFGPGTRLTVL.

CDR3 sequence (DNA): TGTGCCAGCAGGCCACGGACAGGTGTAGTGTTTGAGCAGTTCTTC. Residues: CASRPRTGVVFEQFF. The chain is built from TRBV28 and TRBJ2-1; 7 positions agree with TRBD1. There are 15 residues in the CDR3. V gave up 6 bases and J gave up 9 bases; unmatched junction bases: 14. CDR1 and CDR2 (germline): MDHEN, SYDVKM.

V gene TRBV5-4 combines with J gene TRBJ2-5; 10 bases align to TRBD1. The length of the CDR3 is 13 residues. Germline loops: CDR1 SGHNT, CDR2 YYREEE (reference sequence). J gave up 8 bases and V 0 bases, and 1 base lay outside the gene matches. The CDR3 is CASSLVTGGTQYF. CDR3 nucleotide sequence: TGTGCCAGCAGCTTGGTGACAGGGGGCACCCAGTACTTC.

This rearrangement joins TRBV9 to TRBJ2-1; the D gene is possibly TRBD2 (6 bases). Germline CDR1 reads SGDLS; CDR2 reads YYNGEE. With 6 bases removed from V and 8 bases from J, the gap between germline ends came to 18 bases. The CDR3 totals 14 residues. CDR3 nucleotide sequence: TGTGCCAGCACACAAGGAGGGGATTCGGATGAGCAGTTCTTC. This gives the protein CASTQGGDSDEQFF.

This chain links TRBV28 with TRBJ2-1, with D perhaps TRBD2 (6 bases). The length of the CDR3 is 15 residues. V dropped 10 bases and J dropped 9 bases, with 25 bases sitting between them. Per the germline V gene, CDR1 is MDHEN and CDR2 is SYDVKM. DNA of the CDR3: TGTGCCACCGACGTATCTGGAAGCGGGTTACTTGAGCAGTTCTTC. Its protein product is CATDVSGSGLLEQFF.

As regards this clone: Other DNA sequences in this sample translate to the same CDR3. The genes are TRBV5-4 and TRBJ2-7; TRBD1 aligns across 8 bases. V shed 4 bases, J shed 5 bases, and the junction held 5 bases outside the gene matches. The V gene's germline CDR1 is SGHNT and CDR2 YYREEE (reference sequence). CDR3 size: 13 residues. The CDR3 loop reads CASSRGTGDEQYF. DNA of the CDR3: TGTGCCAGCAGCCGCGGGACAGGAGACGAGCAGTACTTC.

CDR3 sequence (DNA): TGTGCCAGCAGCGTATTAGCGGGAGGGTCCGAGCAGTACTTC. Encoded protein: CASSVLAGGSEQYF. The gene calls are TRBV9 and TRBJ2-7; 11 bases are a match to TRBD2. The ends lost 1 base at V and 6 bases at J; junction bases unmatched: 3. Looked up from germline, CDR1 is SGDLS and CDR2 is YYNGEE. CDR3 length equals 14 residues.

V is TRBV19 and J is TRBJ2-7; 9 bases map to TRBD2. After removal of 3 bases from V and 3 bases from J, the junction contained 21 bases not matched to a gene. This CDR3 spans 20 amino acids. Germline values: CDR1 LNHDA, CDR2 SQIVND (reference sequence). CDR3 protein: CASSMFVPPAGGSSVYEQYF. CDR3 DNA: TGTGCCAGTAGTATGTTCGTCCCCCCAGCGGGAGGATCGAGTGTCTACGAGCAGTACTTC.

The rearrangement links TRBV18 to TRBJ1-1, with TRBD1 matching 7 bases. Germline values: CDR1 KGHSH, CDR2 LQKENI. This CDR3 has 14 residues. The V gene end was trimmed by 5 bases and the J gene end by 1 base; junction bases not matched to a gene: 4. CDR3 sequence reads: CASSAGQTNTEAFF. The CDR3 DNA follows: TGTGCCAGCTCAGCGGGACAGACGAACACTGAAGCTTTCTTT.

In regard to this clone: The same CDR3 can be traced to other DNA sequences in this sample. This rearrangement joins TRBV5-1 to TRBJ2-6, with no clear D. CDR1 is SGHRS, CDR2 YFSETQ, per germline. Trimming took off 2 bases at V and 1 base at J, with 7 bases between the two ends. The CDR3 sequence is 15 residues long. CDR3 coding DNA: TGCGCCAGCAGCTTTGAAGGATCTGGGGCCAACGTCCTGACTTTC. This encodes CASSFEGSGANVLTF.

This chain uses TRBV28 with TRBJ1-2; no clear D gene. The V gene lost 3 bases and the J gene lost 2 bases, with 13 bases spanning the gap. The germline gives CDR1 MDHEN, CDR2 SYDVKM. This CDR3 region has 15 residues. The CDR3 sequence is CASSFPGALNYGYTF. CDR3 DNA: TGTGCCAGCAGTTTCCCAGGAGCCCTAAACTATGGCTACACCTTC.

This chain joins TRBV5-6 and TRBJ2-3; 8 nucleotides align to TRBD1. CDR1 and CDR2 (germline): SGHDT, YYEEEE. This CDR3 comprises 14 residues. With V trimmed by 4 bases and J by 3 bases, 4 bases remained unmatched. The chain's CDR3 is CASSPWTGTDTQYF. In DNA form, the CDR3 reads TGTGCCAGCAGCCCATGGACAGGGACAGATACGCAGTATTTT.

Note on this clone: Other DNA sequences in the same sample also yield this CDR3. CDR3 DNA sequence: TGTGCCAGCAGCTTAGGCACTCCCACCGGGGAGCTGTTTTTT. This translates into CASSLGTPTGELFF. The rearrangement uses TRBV7-3 and TRBJ2-2; D is uncertain. The CDR3 totals 14 residues. The germline gives CDR1 SGHTA, CDR2 FQGTGA. Trimming stripped 2 bases from V and 4 bases from J, with 8 bases between.

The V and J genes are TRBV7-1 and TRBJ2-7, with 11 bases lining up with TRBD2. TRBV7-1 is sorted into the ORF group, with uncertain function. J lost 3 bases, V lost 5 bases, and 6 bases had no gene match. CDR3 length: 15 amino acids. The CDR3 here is CASSPRTSGYYEQYF. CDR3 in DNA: TGTGCCAGCAGCCCGCGGACTAGCGGGTACTACGAGCAGTACTTC.

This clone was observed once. The CDR3 DNA reads as TGTGCCAGCAGCGTAGTTGAGGAGGCAGGAAGATTCTTT. Residues: CASSVVEEAGRFF. The rearrangement joins TRBV9 to TRBJ1-1; the D is unclear. Germline CDR1 reads SGDLS; CDR2 reads YYNGEE. V was shortened by 0 bases and J by 14 bases, with 17 bases between the two germline ends. The CDR3 contains 13 residues.

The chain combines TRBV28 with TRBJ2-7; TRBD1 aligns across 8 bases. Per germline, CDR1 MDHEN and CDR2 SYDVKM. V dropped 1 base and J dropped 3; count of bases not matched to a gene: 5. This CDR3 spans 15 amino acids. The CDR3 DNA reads TGTGCCAGCAGTTTATTCGGACAGGGCTACTACGAGCAGTACTTC. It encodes CASSLFGQGYYEQYF. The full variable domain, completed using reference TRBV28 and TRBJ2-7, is DVKVTQSSRYLVKRTGEKVFLECVQDMDHENMFWYRQDPGLGLRLIYFSYDVKMKEKGDIPEGYSVSREKKERFSLILESASTNQTSMYLCASSLFGQGYYEQYFGPGTRLTVT.

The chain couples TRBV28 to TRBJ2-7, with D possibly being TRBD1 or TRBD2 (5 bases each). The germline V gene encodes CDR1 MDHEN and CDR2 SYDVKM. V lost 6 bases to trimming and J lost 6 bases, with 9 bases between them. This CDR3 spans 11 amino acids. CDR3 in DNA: TGTGCCAGCAGATCAGGGAGCGAGCAGTACTTC. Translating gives CASRSGSEQYF.

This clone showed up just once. CDR3 residues: CASSLLGSQNIQYF. CDR3 nucleotide sequence: TGCGCCAGCAGCTTGTTAGGGTCACAAAACATTCAGTACTTC. This chain joins TRBV5-1 and TRBJ2-4; D call uncertain. Germline V gene sequence: CDR1 SGHRS, CDR2 YFSETQ. The CDR3 extends over 14 amino acids. With 1 base removed from V and 5 bases from J, the gap between germline ends came to 10 bases. Full variable domain (outside the CDR3, taken from reference TRBV5-1 and TRBJ2-4): KAGVTQTPRYLIKTRGQQVTLSCSPISGHRSVSWYQQTPGQGLQFLFEYFSETQRNKGNFPGRFSGRQFSNSRSEMNVSTLELGDSALYLCASSLLGSQNIQYFGAGTRLSVL.

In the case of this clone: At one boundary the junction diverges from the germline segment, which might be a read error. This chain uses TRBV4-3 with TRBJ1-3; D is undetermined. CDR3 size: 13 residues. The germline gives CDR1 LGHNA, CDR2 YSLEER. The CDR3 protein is CASSQGPGNTIYF. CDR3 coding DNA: TGCGCCAGCAGCCAAGGCCCTGGCAACACCATATATTTT.

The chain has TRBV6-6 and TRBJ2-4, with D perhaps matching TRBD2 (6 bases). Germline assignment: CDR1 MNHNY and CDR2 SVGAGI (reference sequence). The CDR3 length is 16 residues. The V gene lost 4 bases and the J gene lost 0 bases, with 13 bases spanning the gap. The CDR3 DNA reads TGTGCCAGCAGTTTTAATAGCGGTATAGCCAAAAACATTCAGTACTTC. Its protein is CASSFNSGIAKNIQYF.